This T cell receptor (beta chain) derives from a study of T cell responses to AZD1222 COVID-19 vaccine. The study, taken as a whole, reports: Most donors were white British and more were female, and clonal diversity was possibly underestimated. Samples come after the peak T cell response, not at day 14. Unmutated variant regions are reportedly targeted by nearly half of spike-specific TCRs.

Sequencing used immunoSEQ multiplex PCR; TCRdb keeps in-frame clones, though not all of them. The data contain about 150,000 clones, approximately 90% of them seen just once; the ten biggest clones take up 2.2%. This clone came up a few times. Its target is not known. The CDR3 loop spans 15 amino acids. V lost 3 bases and J lost 4; bases outside the gene matches: 1. Germline values: CDR1 SNHLY, CDR2 FYNNEI. The J gene is TRBJ2-1, the V gene TRBV2, with 12 bases lining up with TRBD2. The sequence was collected from an adult in good health. Sequences were derived from peripheral blood, sampled on day 0 of AZD1222 vaccination. DNA of the CDR3: TGTGCCAGCAGTGACGGACTAGCGGGGTACAATGAGCAGTTCTTC. Translating gives CASSDGLAGYNEQFF.